The entry that follows covers one T cell receptor beta chain sequence. No antigen is known for it. The junction differs from germline at one of its ends, possibly a read error. The sample comes from a study of T cells in Graves' hyperthyroidism and ophthalmopathy. Overall study results and limits: Median prediction lead before ophthalmopathy onset was around 6.9 months with the model. The majority of expanded thyroid clonotypes above 0.001 also appeared in blood. Ophthalmopathy stood apart from stable hyperthyroidism in a 13 V-J model.

There were TCR beta CDR3 regions amplified from RNA transcripts. First-round RT-PCR of the TCR CDR3 relied on the HTBI primer set. TCRdb independently ran MiXCR on the multiplex PCR reads; one entry per CDR3 protein. The sample lists 500,000 to 600,000 distinct CDR3 sequences; 40% to 50% were seen once. Investigators excluded patients with uncontrolled infection, other autoimmune disease, pregnancy or lactation. The material sequenced was peripheral blood or thyroid tissue (not recorded which). This clonotype was obtained from an adult woman with Graves' disease, either hyperthyroidism or ophthalmopathy (not recorded which).

The CDR3 loop is CASSQDRNRGQRLWF. The CDR3 DNA sequence: TGCGCCAGCAGCCAAGATCGGAACCGGGGACAGAGACTTTGGTTT. This chain connects TRBV4-3 to TRBJ1-3; 7 positions agree with TRBD1. CDR1 and CDR2 from the germline V gene are LGHNA and YSLEER. The CDR3 extends over 15 amino acids.